This T cell receptor beta chain was identified during a study of vaccination and CD4 T cells after COVID-19. Overall study context: Vaccinees got either two BNT162b2 doses or two mRNA-1273 doses. Control cultures were supplied with a CEFX pool, an HIV-1 Nef pool, or no peptide at all.

The sample holds a few counts of this clonotype. Its antigen is still unknown. Treatment reported: approximately 9-day PBMC culture with coronavirus spike peptide pools or control peptides (ViraFEST assay). Spanning March to December 2020, the positive PCR dates came before US Alpha, Beta and Delta variants. Sequenced with the Oncomine TCR Beta short-read assay was DNA taken from cultured CD4+ T cells. TCRdb reprocessed the PCR reads with MiXCR, giving one entry per CDR3 protein. Here the sample spans approximately 4,900 distinct CDR3 sequences, less than 30% being singletons. The CDR3 covers 20 residues. Germline V gives CDR1 LGHNA, CDR2 YSLEER. V lost 4 bases and J lost 5; bases outside the gene matches: 22.

The starting material was CD4+ T cells from blood, cultured in vitro, obtained after SARS-CoV-2 vaccination. This clonotype was obtained from a human donor who had recovered from COVID-19. This chain links TRBV4-3 with TRBJ2-5; 10 bases fit TRBD2. Here the CDR3 DNA reads TGCGCCAGCAGCCGGTCGCCTCCTTCGACTAGCGGGCCAGCGGGGGAGACCCAGTACTTC. This sequence encodes CASSRSPPSTSGPAGETQYF.